A selection of T cell receptor beta chains follows, all from one sample in a study of T cells in Graves' hyperthyroidism and ophthalmopathy. MiXCR was run by TCRdb on the multiplex PCR reads, yielding one entry per CDR3 protein. The data show tens of thousands of distinct CDR3 sequences, around 40% seen once. The sample comprised blood. These receptors were obtained from a woman in her 30s with Graves' hyperthyroidism. The CDR3 runs from the conserved cysteine through the conserved F or W. The order of the fields is J gene, clone size, V gene, D gene, CDR3 DNA, CDR3 protein. A D gene is named only where the DNA matches it firmly. Only some rows state a clone size, as once, few, many or a class for expanded clones.

>TRBJ2-5|many|TRBV28|TRBD1
TGTGCCAGCAGCCATGGGACAGGGCATCAGGCCCAGTACTTC
CASSHGTGHQAQYF
>TRBJ2-2|medium-sized|TRBV29-1|NA
TGCAGCGTTGATACGGATGACGCCGGGGAGCTGTTTTTT
CSVDTDDAGELFF
>TRBJ2-5|many|TRBV11-2|NA
TGTGCCAGCGCCCTAGGGTGGGAGACCCAGTACTTC
CASALGWETQYF
>TRBJ2-1|NA|TRBV5-4|NA
TGTGCCAGCGGCTTGTACGCGGTTTACAATGAGCAGTTCTTC
CASGLYAVYNEQFF
>TRBJ2-1|many|TRBV7-9|TRBD2
TGTGCCAGCAGCCGATTCGCCCTAGCGGAGAGAAACAATGAGCAGTTCTTC
CASSRFALAERNNEQFF
>TRBJ2-3|NA|TRBV25-1|TRBD1
TGTGCCAGCAGTGAATGGGACAGGCGGTACACAGATACGCAGTATTTT
CASSEWDRRYTDTQYF
>TRBJ2-5|many|TRBV18|NA
TGTGCCAGCAGTTTATCCCAAGAGACCCAGTACTTC
CASSLSQETQYF
>TRBJ2-2|many|TRBV7-8|TRBD2
TGTGCCAGCAGCTTAGCGTCTGGTGGTGGACTAGCGGGAGTTACCGGGGAGCTGTTTTTT
CASSLASGGGLAGVTGELFF
>TRBJ2-4|many|TRBV7-2|TRBD2
TGTGCCAGCAGCTTAAGGACTAGCGGGAGGGCCTTGTCGTTC
CASSLRTSGRALSF
>TRBJ1-5|many|TRBV28|NA
TGTGCCAGCAGTTCAAGGGATCAGCCCCAGCATTTT
CASSSRDQPQHF
>TRBJ2-7|NA|TRBV25-1|TRBD2
TGTGCCAGCAGCTTATTTTTTGGGGCTAGCGGGGCCACCTATGAGCAGTACTTC
CASSLFFGASGATYEQYF
>TRBJ1-5|NA|TRBV20-1|NA
TGCAGTGCTAGATGGCTGGCCCAGCATTTT
CSARWLAQHF
>TRBJ1-6|NA|TRBV20-1|NA
TGCAGTGCTACCAAGGGTGGCCTGGGCAATTCACCCCTCCACTTT
CSATKGGLGNSPLHF
>TRBJ2-1|NA|TRBV25-1|TRBD2
TGTGCCAGCAGTGGGACTAGACACAATGAGCAGTTCTTC
CASSGTRHNEQFF
>TRBJ2-3|once|TRBV10-3|NA
TGTGCCATCAGTGAGTCGGCCACAGATACGCAGTATTTT
CAISESATDTQYF
>TRBJ2-1|many|TRBV5-8|TRBD2
TGTGCCAGCAGCTCCCCCGGGACTAGCGGGAGTCCTATTCAGTTCTTC
CASSSPGTSGSPIQFF
>TRBJ2-1|NA|TRBV20-1|NA
TGCAGTGCCGAGGGGGCTAGCGGAGGAGATACGCAGTTCTTC
CSAEGASGGDTQFF
>TRBJ2-7|NA|TRBV6-5|TRBD1
TGTGCCAGCAGTGAAAGGACAGGCCGATTTGGCGAGCAGTACTTC
CASSERTGRFGEQYF
>TRBJ2-1|NA|TRBV20-1|NA
TGCAGTGAATCCGTAGCGGCCACCTACAATGAGCAGTTCTTC
CSESVAATYNEQFF
>TRBJ1-1|NA|TRBV19|NA
TGTGCCAGTAGTAATGGCCTCTGGGCTTTCTTT
CASSNGLWAFF
>TRBJ2-1|many|TRBV20-1|TRBD2
TGCAGTGCTAGAGCCCCACTGGCGGGAGTGAATGAGCAGTTCTTC
CSARAPLAGVNEQFF
>TRBJ1-2|NA|TRBV10-3|NA
TGTGCCATCAGTGAGTGGGTGGTATTGGGGTCGGTATATGGCTACACCTTC
CAISEWVVLGSVYGYTF
>TRBJ2-7|NA|TRBV2|TRBD2
TGTGCCAGCAGTGAACTAGCGGGAGGGGGCGAGCAGTACTTC
CASSELAGGGEQYF
>TRBJ2-1|many|TRBV3-1|NA
TGTGCCAGCGGTGGCGGGCTGTATGAGCAGTTCTTC
CASGGGLYEQFF
>TRBJ2-7|NA|TRBV19|NA
TGTGCCAGTAGTATGCTCGGGACCTACGAGCAGTACTTC
CASSMLGTYEQYF
>TRBJ1-4|NA|TRBV11-3|NA
TGTGCCAGCAGCTTAGTATTCGGGGGCACTAATGAAAAACTGTTTTTT
CASSLVFGGTNEKLFF
>TRBJ1-5|NA|TRBV18|TRBD1
TGTGCCAGCTCACAGTACCGACAGGGGCCCATAAGCAATCAGCCCCAGCATTTT
CASSQYRQGPISNQPQHF
>TRBJ2-2|medium-sized|TRBV9|NA
TGTGCCAGCAGCTCACGAAGGGGGGAGCTGTTTTTT
CASSSRRGELFF
>TRBJ1-2|once|TRBV20-1|NA
TGCAGTGCTAGAGATCGTCAGTATCGCTACACCTTC
CSARDRQYRYTF
>TRBJ1-5|NA|TRBV20-1|NA
TGCAGTGCTGCCCCACAAAGGCAGCCCCAGCATTTT
CSAAPQRQPQHF
>TRBJ1-2|medium-sized|TRBV29-1|NA
TGCAGCGTTCAGGGGTACTATGGCTACACCTTC
CSVQGYYGYTF
>TRBJ2-7|few|TRBV13|TRBD1
TGTGCCAGCAGCTCGGGACAGGGCTACGAGCAGTACTTC
CASSSGQGYEQYF
>TRBJ2-3|many|TRBV13|TRBD2
TGTGCCAGCAGCTTAAGGAGCGGGAGGAGCACAGATACGCAGTATTTT
CASSLRSGRSTDTQYF
>TRBJ1-2|many|TRBV18|NA
TGTGCCAGCTCACGGGACGGCTATGGCTACACCTTC
CASSRDGYGYTF
>TRBJ2-3|NA|TRBV2|NA
TGTGCCAGCAGTGGAGATTACGCAGATACGCAGTATTTT
CASSGDYADTQYF
>TRBJ1-2|NA|TRBV2|NA
TGTGCCAGCAGGAGTACTCGGGACACCTTC
CASRSTRDTF
>TRBJ2-2|many|TRBV11-2|TRBD2
TGTGCCAGCAGCCATCCCGGGAGGGCCAAAACCGGGGAGCTGTTTTTT
CASSHPGRAKTGELFF
>TRBJ2-5|medium-sized|TRBV20-1|NA
TGCAGTGCTTGGGACGTGGAGACCCAGTACTTC
CSAWDVETQYF
>TRBJ1-3|medium-sized|TRBV20-1|NA
TGCAGTGCTAGTGAGGGGGCTGGAAACACCATATATTTT
CSASEGAGNTIYF
>TRBJ2-7|NA|TRBV7-9|TRBD1
TGTGCCAGCAGCTTAGCTCCGGGACAGGGGGCGGGGGAGCAGTACTTC
CASSLAPGQGAGEQYF
>TRBJ2-5|few|TRBV7-2|NA
TGTGCCAGCAGCCAACCCCGGGGGACCCAGTACTTC
CASSQPRGTQYF
>TRBJ2-5|many|TRBV20-1|TRBD2
TGCAGTGCTAGTCGCGGGAGGGCTGGAGAGACCCAGTACTTC
CSASRGRAGETQYF
>TRBJ1-2|NA|TRBV10-3|NA
TGTGCCATCAGTGGAGAAACAAGCTATGGCTACACCTTC
CAISGETSYGYTF
>TRBJ2-1|NA|TRBV11-2|NA
TGTGTCAGCAGCTTATGGCGGGCCAACGATGAGCAGTTCTTC
CVSSLWRANDEQFF
>TRBJ1-4|NA|TRBV25-1|NA
TGTGCCAGCAGTGAATATACGGACCCTAGTGAAAAACTGTTTTTT
CASSEYTDPSEKLFF
>TRBJ1-2|NA|TRBV19|TRBD1
TGTGCCAGTAAGACAGGGTGGGACTATGGCTACACCTTC
CASKTGWDYGYTF
>TRBJ1-5|NA|TRBV12-3/TRBV12-4|NA
TGTGCCAGCAGCCTGGAGGAGAATCAGCCCCAGCATTTT
CASSLEENQPQHF
>TRBJ1-1|many|TRBV20-1|TRBD1
TGCAGTGCTAGTGGGGAACAGGGGGTGAACACTGAAGCTTTCTTT
CSASGEQGVNTEAFF
>TRBJ2-3|many|TRBV2|TRBD2
TGTGCCAGCAGTGAAGAAGCGGGGCGCACAGATACGCAGTATTTT
CASSEEAGRTDTQYF
>TRBJ2-7|NA|TRBV20-1|TRBD2
TGCAGTGCCTGGACTAGCGGAGTCTACGAGCAGTACTTC
CSAWTSGVYEQYF
>TRBJ2-7|NA|TRBV20-1|TRBD2
TGCAGTGCCAAGGGTCAAGGACTAGGCGAGCAGTACTTC
CSAKGQGLGEQYF
>TRBJ1-5|once|TRBV7-6|NA
TGTGCCAGCAGCTCCGCAGAGGCTCAGCCCCAGCATTTT
CASSSAEAQPQHF
>TRBJ2-3|once|TRBV29-1|NA
TGCAGCGCACCCTCACCCTCGGGTCATGAGCAGTATTTT
CSAPSPSGHEQYF
>TRBJ2-7|once|TRBV10-2|TRBD1
TGCGCCAGCAGTGCCGATCGGGACAGGGGGCCGATCGAGCAGTACTTC
CASSADRDRGPIEQYF
>TRBJ2-5|NA|TRBV7-7|NA
TGTGCTAGCAGCTCCGGGACGACACAAGAGACCCAGTACTTC
CASSSGTTQETQYF